These T cell receptor beta chains were read from a single sample in a study of cytomegalovirus exposure and HLA in healthy donors. Clones were sequenced by immunoSEQ multiplex PCR, and TCRdb holds only the in-frame ones, with some missing. Among approximately 190,000 clones, 75% to 90% were seen once, and the ten largest hold about 1.2%. Source material: PBMCs. Receptors originate from a man younger than 45 in good health and CMV-seronegative. The CDR3 runs from the conserved cysteine through the conserved F or W. Each record gives: J gene, clone size, D gene, V gene, CDR3 DNA, CDR3 protein. D genes are given only for firm matches. Only part of the rows carry a size: once, few, many, or a class if the clone is expanded.

>TRBJ1-1|.|.|TRBV7-9
TGTGCCAGCATTCCAGCTTATATTGAGGGTGAAGCTTTCTTT
CASIPAYIEGEAFF
>TRBJ2-1|.|TRBD1|TRBV7-2
TGTGCCAGCAGCCGCAGACAGGGGGATGAGCAGTTCTTC
CASSRRQGDEQFF
>TRBJ1-2|once|.|TRBV7-2
TGTGCCAGCAGCTTAGGACTGGGAGGGGTTCATGGCTACACCTTC
CASSLGLGGVHGYTF
>TRBJ1-5|.|.|TRBV27
TGTGCCAGCAGTTTAGGGGCCAACAATCAGCCCCAGCATTTT
CASSLGANNQPQHF
>TRBJ2-6|.|TRBD2|TRBV29-1
TGCAGCGTCCGGGGGGGGTCTGAGGCCAACGTCCTGACTTTC
CSVRGGSEANVLTF
>TRBJ2-3|.|.|TRBV28
TGTGCCAGCATTGGTAGCCTAGGGGGGGGCACAGATACGCAGTATTTT
CASIGSLGGGTDTQYF
>TRBJ2-5|.|TRBD1|TRBV6-5
TGTGCCAGCAGTAACACAGGGGGTCACCAAGAGACCCAGTACTTC
CASSNTGGHQETQYF
>TRBJ1-4|.|.|TRBV4-1
TGCGCCAGCAGCCACCGCTTCGGGGCAACTAATGAAAAACTGTTTTTT
CASSHRFGATNEKLFF
>TRBJ1-1|.|.|TRBV28
TGTGCCAGCAGTTTTCGGTCCGGACAGATTATCACTGAAGCTTTCTTT
CASSFRSGQIITEAFF
>TRBJ2-1|.|TRBD1|TRBV7-2
TGTGCCAGCAGCATAGACAGGGGCTCCTACAATGAGCAGTTCTTC
CASSIDRGSYNEQFF
>TRBJ2-5|.|TRBD2|TRBV7-2
TGTGCCAGCAGCTCGGATAGCGGGGGGGCGGAGACCCAGTACTTC
CASSSDSGGAETQYF
>TRBJ2-1|.|TRBD1|TRBV19
TGTGCCAGTAGTATTGACAGGGAGTTTGATGAGCAGTTCTTC
CASSIDREFDEQFF
>TRBJ2-1|.|TRBD2|TRBV7-9
TGTGCCAGCAGCTTACAAGCGGGAGAGTACAATGAGCAGTTCTTC
CASSLQAGEYNEQFF
>TRBJ2-7|.|TRBD2|TRBV7-9
TGTGCCAGCGAACCGGGACTAGCGGGGGGGGAGACCTACGAGCAGTACTTC
CASEPGLAGGETYEQYF